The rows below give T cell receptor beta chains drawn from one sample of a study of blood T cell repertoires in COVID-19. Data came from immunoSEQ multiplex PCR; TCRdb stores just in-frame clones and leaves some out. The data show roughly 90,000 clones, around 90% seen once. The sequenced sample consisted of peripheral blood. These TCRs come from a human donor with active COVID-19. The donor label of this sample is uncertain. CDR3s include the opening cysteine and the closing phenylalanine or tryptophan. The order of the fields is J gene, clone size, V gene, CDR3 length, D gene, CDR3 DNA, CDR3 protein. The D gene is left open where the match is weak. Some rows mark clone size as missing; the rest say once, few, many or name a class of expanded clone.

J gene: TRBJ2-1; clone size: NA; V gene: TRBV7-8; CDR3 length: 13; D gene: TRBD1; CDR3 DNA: TGTGCCAGCAGCTCCGGACAGGGGGATGAGCAGTTCTTC; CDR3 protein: CASSSGQGDEQFF
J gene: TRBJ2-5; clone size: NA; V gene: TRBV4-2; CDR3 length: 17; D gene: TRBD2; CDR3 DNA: TGTGCCAGCAGCCAAGATCAAGGGACCCCGGGGAGGGCGACCCAGTACTTC; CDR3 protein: CASSQDQGTPGRATQYF
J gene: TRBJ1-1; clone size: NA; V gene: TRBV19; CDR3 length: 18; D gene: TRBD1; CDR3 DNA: TGTGCCAGTAGTCAAGGACAGGGGGCGGATTCGGTGAACACTGAAGCTTTCTTT; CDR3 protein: CASSQGQGADSVNTEAFF
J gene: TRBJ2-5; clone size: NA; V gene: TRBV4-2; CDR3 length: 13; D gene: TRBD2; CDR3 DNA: TGTGCCAGCAGCCAAGCCTTGGGACTAGAGCAGTACTTC; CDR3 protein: CASSQALGLEQYF
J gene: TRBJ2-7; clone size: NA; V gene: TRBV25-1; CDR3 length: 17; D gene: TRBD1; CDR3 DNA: TGTGCCAGCAGTGAAGACTCCGGGACAGGGAGTGTTTACGAGCAGTACTTC; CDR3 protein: CASSEDSGTGSVYEQYF
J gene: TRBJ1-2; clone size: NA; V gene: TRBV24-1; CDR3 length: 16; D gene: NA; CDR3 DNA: TGTGCCACCGCCGGGACGACGGGAGGAGCTAACTATGGCTACACCTTC; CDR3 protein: CATAGTTGGANYGYTF
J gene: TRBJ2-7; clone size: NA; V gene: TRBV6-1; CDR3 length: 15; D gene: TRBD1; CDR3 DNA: TGTGCCAGCAGTGAATACTCCGGGACAGAGAGAGAGCAGTACTTC; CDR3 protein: CASSEYSGTEREQYF
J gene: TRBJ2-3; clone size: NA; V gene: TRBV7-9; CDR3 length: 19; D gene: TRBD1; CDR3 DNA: TGTGCCAGCAGCTTAGCCAAGGCCACGGACAGGGGAAACACAGATACGCAGTATTTT; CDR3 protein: CASSLAKATDRGNTDTQYF
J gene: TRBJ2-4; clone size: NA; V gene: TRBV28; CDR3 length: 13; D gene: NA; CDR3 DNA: TGTGCCAGCAGTGCTGGCCCAGTAAACATTCAGTACTTC; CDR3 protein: CASSAGPVNIQYF
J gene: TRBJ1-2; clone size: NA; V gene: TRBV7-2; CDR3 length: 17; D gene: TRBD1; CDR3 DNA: TGTGCCAGCAGCTTAGGAGCTGACAGGGTTCGTAACTATGGCTACACCTTC; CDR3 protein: CASSLGADRVRNYGYTF
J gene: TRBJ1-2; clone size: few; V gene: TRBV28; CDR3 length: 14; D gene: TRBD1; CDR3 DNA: TGTGCCAGCAGTTTATCGCCAGGGGGCTACGGCTACACCTTC; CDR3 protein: CASSLSPGGYGYTF
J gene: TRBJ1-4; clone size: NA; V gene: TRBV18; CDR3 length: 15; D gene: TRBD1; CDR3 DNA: TGTGCCAGCTCACCCGGACAGGGGGTCAATGAAAAACTGTTTTTT; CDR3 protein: CASSPGQGVNEKLFF
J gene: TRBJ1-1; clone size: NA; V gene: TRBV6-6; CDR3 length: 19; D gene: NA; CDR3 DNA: TGTGCCAGCAGTCCCTTAGTCAGTCAGGGAGGGAGAATGAACACTGAAGCTTTCTTT; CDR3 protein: CASSPLVSQGGRMNTEAFF
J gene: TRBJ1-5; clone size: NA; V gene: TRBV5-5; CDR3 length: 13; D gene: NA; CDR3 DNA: TGTGCCAGCAGCCCTTATAGCAATCAGCCCCAGCATTTT; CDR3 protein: CASSPYSNQPQHF
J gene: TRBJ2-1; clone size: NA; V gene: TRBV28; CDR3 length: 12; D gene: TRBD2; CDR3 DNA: TGTGCCAGCAGTTTAACAGCTAGCGGACAGTTCTTC; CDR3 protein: CASSLTASGQFF
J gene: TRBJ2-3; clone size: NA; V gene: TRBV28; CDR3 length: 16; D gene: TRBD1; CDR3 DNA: TGTGCCAGCAGTTCGCAGGGGGCCCTTAGCACAGATACGCAGTATTTT; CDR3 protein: CASSSQGALSTDTQYF
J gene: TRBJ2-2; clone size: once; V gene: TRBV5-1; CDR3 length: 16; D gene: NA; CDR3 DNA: TGCGCCAGCAGCTTCCGTCCGGGTGATGCCCCCGGGGAGCTGTTTTTT; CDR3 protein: CASSFRPGDAPGELFF
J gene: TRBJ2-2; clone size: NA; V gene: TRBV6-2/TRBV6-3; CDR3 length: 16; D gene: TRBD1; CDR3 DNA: TGTGCCAGCAGTTACGGGACAGCTAAAAACACCGGGGAGCTGTTTTTT; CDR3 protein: CASSYGTAKNTGELFF
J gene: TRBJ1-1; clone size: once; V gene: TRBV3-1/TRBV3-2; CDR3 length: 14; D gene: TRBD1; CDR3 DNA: TGTGCCAGCAGCCAACAGGGGGCTGACACTGAAGCTTTCTTT; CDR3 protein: CASSQQGADTEAFF
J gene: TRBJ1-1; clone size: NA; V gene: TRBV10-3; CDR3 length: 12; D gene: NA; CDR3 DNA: TGTGCCATCAGCAGACAGAACACTGAAGCTTTCTTT; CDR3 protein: CAISRQNTEAFF
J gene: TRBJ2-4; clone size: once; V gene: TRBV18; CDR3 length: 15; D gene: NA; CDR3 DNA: TGTGCCAGCTCACCAATCCGCAGGGCGGAAGACATTCAGTACTTC; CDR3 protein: CASSPIRRAEDIQYF
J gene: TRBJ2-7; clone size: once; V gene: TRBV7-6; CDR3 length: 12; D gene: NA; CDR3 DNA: TGTGCCAGCAGCTTAGCAGGACTCGAGCAGTACTTC; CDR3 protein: CASSLAGLEQYF
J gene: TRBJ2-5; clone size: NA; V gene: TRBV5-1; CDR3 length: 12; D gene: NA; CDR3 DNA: TGCGCCAGCAGCACGGGTCGGGAGACCCAGTACTTC; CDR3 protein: CASSTGRETQYF
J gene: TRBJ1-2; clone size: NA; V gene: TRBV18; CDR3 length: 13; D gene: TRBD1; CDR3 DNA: TGTGCCAGCTCTCGGGACAGTCCCTATGGCTACACCTTC; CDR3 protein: CASSRDSPYGYTF
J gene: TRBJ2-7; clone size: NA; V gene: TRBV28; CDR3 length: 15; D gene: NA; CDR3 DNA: TGTGCCAGCAGTTTATCCCCTCCAGGGGGGTACGAGCAGTACTTC; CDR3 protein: CASSLSPPGGYEQYF
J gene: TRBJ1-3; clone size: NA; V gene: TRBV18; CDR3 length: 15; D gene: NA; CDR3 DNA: TGTGCCAGCTCAACTACAGGGCTCTCTGGAAACACCATATATTTT; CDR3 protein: CASSTTGLSGNTIYF
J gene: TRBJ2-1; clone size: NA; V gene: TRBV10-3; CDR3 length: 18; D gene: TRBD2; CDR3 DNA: TGTGCCATCAGTGGGTCCCTGGGAACTAGCGGCTCCTACAATGAGCAGTTCTTC; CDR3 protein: CAISGSLGTSGSYNEQFF
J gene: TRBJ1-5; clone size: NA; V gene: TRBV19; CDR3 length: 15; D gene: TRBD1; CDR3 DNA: TGTGCCAGTAGTGGTAGGACAGGGGGCCGTCAGCCCCAGCATTTT; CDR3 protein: CASSGRTGGRQPQHF
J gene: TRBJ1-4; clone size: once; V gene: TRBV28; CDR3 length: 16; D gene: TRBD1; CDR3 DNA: TGTGCCAGCAGTTTCAATGAAGGAGACAGGGATGAAAAACTGTTTTTT; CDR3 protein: CASSFNEGDRDEKLFF
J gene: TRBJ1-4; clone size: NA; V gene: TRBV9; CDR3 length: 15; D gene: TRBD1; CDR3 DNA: TGTGCCAGCAGCGTAGAGGGACAGGGAGGTGAAAAACTGTTTTTT; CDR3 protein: CASSVEGQGGEKLFF
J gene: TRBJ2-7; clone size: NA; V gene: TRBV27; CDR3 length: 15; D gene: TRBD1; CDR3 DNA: TGTGCCAGCAGCCGCAAGGCACAGGGGGAGTACGAGCAGTACTTC; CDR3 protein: CASSRKAQGEYEQYF
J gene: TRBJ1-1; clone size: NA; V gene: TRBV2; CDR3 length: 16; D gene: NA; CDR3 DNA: TGTGCCAGCACCGAGCCGAGAGGACTGATGAACACTGAAGCTTTCTTT; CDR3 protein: CASTEPRGLMNTEAFF
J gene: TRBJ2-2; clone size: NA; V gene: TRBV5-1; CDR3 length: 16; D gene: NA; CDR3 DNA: TGCGCCAGCAGCTTGGCCTACAGGGTGAACACCGGGGAGCTGTTTTTT; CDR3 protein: CASSLAYRVNTGELFF
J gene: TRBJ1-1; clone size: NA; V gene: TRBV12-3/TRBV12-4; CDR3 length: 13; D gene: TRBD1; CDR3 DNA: TGTGCCAGCAGTTCTACAGGGGGTACTGAAGCTTTCTTT; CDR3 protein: CASSSTGGTEAFF
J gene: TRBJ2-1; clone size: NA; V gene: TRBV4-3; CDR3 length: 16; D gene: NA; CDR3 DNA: TGCGCCAGCAGCCAAGGAAGTGGGGGAGGAGCCTTATTGATGATCTTC; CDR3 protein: CASSQGSGGGALLMIF
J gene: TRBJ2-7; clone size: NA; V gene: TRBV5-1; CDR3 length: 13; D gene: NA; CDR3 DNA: TGCGCCAGCAGCTTGGTACTTTCCAACGAGCAGTACTTC; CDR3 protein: CASSLVLSNEQYF
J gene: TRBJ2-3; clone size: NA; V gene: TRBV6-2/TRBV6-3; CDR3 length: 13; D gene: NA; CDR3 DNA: TGTGCCAGCAGTTACCCGCGAGAAGATACGCAGTATTTT; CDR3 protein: CASSYPREDTQYF
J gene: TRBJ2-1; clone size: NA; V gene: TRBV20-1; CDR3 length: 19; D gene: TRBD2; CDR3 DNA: TGCAGTGCTAGTCTCTTGGGACTAGCGGGGGGTGCCCTCTCCAATGAGCAGTTCTTC; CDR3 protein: CSASLLGLAGGALSNEQFF
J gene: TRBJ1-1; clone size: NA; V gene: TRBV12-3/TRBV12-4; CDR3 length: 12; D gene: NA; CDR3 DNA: TGTGCCAGCAGTTTAGGGACAGCAGAAGCTTTCTTT; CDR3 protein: CASSLGTAEAFF
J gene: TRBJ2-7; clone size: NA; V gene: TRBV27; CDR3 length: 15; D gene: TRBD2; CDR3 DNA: TGTGCCAGCAGTTTTTCTAGCGGGGGGGCGTACGAGCAGTACTTC; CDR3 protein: CASSFSSGGAYEQYF
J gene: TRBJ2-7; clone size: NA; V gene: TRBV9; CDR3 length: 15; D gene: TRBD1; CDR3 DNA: TGTGCCAGCAGCGAGGGACAGGGGAGCTCCTACGAGCAGTACTTC; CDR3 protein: CASSEGQGSSYEQYF
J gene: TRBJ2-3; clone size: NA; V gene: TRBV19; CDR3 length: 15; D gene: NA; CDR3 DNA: TGTGCCAGTAGCCCACAGGGGATTGGGGGGGATACGCAGTATTTT; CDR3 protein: CASSPQGIGGDTQYF